These 7 T cell receptor beta chains were sequenced from one sample in a study of shared clonotypes between healthy human individuals. TCRdb keeps only in-frame clones here, not all; method: immunoSEQ multiplex PCR. The data hold some 530,000 clones, with roughly 80% observed a single time. The sequenced material came from PBMCs. These TCRs come from a woman aged 40 to 55 in good health. Some clones in this sample may be carry-over from other donors' samples.

V and J are TRBV15 and TRBJ1-1; no clear D gene. CDR3 length: 13 residues. V gave up 7 bases and J gave up 0 bases, with 9 bases separating them. Germline V gives CDR1 LNHNV, CDR2 YYDKDF (reference sequence). The CDR3 here is CATKARMNTEAFF. DNA of the CDR3: TGTGCCACCAAGGCACGGATGAACACTGAAGCTTTCTTT.

The chain employs TRBV30 and TRBJ2-3, with D possibly TRBD2 on 5 matching bases. Germline V gene sequence: CDR1 GTSNPN, CDR2 SVGIG (reference sequence). This CDR3 is 16 amino acids long. Trimming took off 0 bases at V and 5 bases at J, with 18 bases between the two ends. The CDR3 region has the DNA TGTGCCTGGAGTGTAGTAAGTGGGAGTAGTGTAGATACGCAGTATTTT. Its protein product is CAWSVVSGSSVDTQYF.

This chain uses TRBV11-2 with TRBJ2-7, with a possible D match to TRBD1 (6 bases). Germline values: CDR1 SGHAT, CDR2 FQNNGV. This CDR3 comprises 13 residues. Deletions cut 5 bases from V and 3 bases from J, with 11 bases between. The CDR3 is CASSPGQLYEQYF. The CDR3 DNA reads TGTGCCAGCAGCCCGGGACAACTCTACGAGCAGTACTTC.

V usage is TRBV5-1 and J usage is TRBJ1-1; 7 bases are shared with TRBD1. J lost 0 bases, V lost 0 bases, and 8 bases had no gene match. The CDR3 runs to 17 residues. CDR1 is SGHRS and CDR2 is YFSETQ in the germline V gene. This CDR3 reads CASSLAPPTGMNTEAFF. CDR3 nucleotides: TGCGCCAGCAGCTTGGCCCCCCCGACAGGGATGAACACTGAAGCTTTCTTT.

The chain employs TRBV30 and TRBJ2-3; tentatively, D is TRBD2 (5 bases). CDR1 GTSNPN and CDR2 SVGIG come from the germline V gene (reference sequence). V dropped 0 bases and J dropped 2 bases, with 12 bases sitting between them. The CDR3 loop spans 15 amino acids. The CDR3 DNA is TGTGCCTGGAGTGTAGGTGGCGGGCCCACAGATACGCAGTATTTT. The encoded protein is CAWSVGGGPTDTQYF.

The chain links TRBV18 to TRBJ2-3; 10 bases agree with TRBD1. The CDR3 consists of 18 residues. Germline V gene lookup returns CDR1 KGHSH and CDR2 LQKENI. V was pared by 5 bases and J by 4 bases, with 15 bases of the junction left unmatched. CDR3 bases: TGTGCCAGCTCATTATCGGCTCCGGGACAGGGGAGGGCAGATACGCAGTATTTT. It translates to CASSLSAPGQGRADTQYF.

V gene TRBV4-1 combines with J gene TRBJ2-5, with D tentatively TRBD1 (5 bases). This CDR3 spans 14 amino acids. Germline V gene data show CDR1 as MGHRA and CDR2 as YSYEKL. Deletions cut 8 bases from V and 4 bases from J, with 17 bases between. As DNA, the CDR3 is TGCGCCAGCGGGAAAAGGGCAGGGCCAGAGACCCAGTACTTC. Its protein product is CASGKRAGPETQYF.